This T cell receptor beta chain comes out of a study of response to subunit inactivated influenza vaccine. The study's findings and limits: After each seasonal influenza vaccination, few new T cells are recruited, the authors suggested.

This clonotype was detected a few times. Its antigen remains unidentified. The J segment lost 5 bases and the V segment lost 2 bases, leaving 12 bases of the junction unmatched. Germline V CDR1 and CDR2: SGHAT, FQNNGV. This CDR3 spans 18 amino acids. TCRdb itself ran the RT-PCR reads through MiXCR, one entry per CDR3 protein. The sample lists roughly 160,000 distinct CDR3 sequences, about 10% occurring once. The sequences come from CD8+ T cells sorted from PBMCs, collected around 25 months after vaccination. This sequence originates from a man aged 50-75 years who received an inactivated influenza vaccine. The gene calls are TRBV11-2 and TRBJ2-1; 10 bases are a match to TRBD2. CDR3 amino acids: CASSLMVGAGGPHNEQFF. The CDR3 DNA sequence: TGTGCCAGCAGCTTAATGGTGGGAGCGGGGGGGCCCCACAATGAGCAGTTCTTC.